This TCR beta chain stems from a study of CD8+CD57+ T cells in acquired aplastic anemia. Genomic DNA, serving as template, underwent TCR beta VDJ and CDR3 profiling. TCRdb reanalysed the reads using MiXCR and keeps one entry per CDR3 protein. The data hold roughly 170,000 distinct CDR3 sequences, with nearly 50% observed a single time. The CDR3 length is 15 residues. Trimming left V 8 bases short and J 2 bases short, with 15 bases between. CDR1 and CDR2 from the germline V gene are SGHVS and FQNEAQ. This clonotype showed up many times. Selection for sequencing was limited to patients who had shown CD8+CD57+ cell expansion by flow cytometry.

The chain carries TRBV7-8 and TRBJ2-2; perhaps D is TRBD1 or TRBD2 (6 bases each). The material sequenced was sorted CD4+, CD8+, or CD8+CD57+ T cells (not recorded which) from PBMCs. The source is a human donor with aplastic anemia. CDR3 DNA sequence: TGTGCCAGCGCCACCGGGGGCGGCAACACCGGGGAGCTGTTTTTT. Its protein product is CASATGGGNTGELFF.